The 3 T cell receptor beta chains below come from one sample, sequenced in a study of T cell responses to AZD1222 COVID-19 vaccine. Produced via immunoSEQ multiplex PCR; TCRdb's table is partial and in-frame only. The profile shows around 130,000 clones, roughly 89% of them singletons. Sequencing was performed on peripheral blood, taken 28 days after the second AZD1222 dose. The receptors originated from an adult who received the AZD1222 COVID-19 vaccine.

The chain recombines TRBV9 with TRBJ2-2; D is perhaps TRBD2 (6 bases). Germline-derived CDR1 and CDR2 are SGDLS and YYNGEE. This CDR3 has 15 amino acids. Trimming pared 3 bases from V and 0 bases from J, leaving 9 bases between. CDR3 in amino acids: CASSGLAANTGELFF. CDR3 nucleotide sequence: TGTGCCAGCAGCGGCTTAGCGGCGAACACCGGGGAGCTGTTTTTT.

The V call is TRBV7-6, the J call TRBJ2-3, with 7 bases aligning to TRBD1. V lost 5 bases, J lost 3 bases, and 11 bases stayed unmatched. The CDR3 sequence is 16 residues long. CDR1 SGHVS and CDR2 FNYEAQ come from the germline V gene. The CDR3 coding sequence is TGTGCCAGCAGCACGTCGACAGGGAACCCTACAGATACGCAGTATTTT. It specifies CASSTSTGNPTDTQYF. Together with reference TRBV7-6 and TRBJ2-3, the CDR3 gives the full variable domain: GAGVSQSPRYKVTKRGQDVALRCDPISGHVSLYWYRQALGQGPEFLTYFNYEAQQDKSGLPNDRFSAERPEGSISTLTIQRTEQRDSAMYRCASSTSTGNPTDTQYFGPGTRLTVL.

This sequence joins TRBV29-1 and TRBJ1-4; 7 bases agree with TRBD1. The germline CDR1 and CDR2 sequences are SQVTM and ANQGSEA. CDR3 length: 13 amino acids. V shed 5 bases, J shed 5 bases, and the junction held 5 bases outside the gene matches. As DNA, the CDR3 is TGCAGCGTTTACAGGGGCCCGAATGAAAAACTGTTTTTT. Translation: CSVYRGPNEKLFF. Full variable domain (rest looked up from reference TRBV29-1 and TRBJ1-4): SAVISQKPSRDICQRGTSLTIQCQVDSQVTMMFWYRQQPGQSLTLIATANQGSEATYESGFVIDKFPISRPNLTFSTLTVSNMSPEDSSIYLCSVYRGPNEKLFFGSGTQLSVL.